The source of this TCR beta chain is a study of cytotoxic CD8 clonotypes in ibrutinib-treated CLL. Study-wide background: Once patients had received a median about eleven months of treatment, range 6 to 36, response samples were obtained. Overall study results and limits: Clonotypes that were public were uncommon, and they contracted or stayed stable on treatment. Baseline clonality exceeded age-matched healthy donors and tracked circulating CD8+ T-cell counts.

V lost 0 bases and J 2 bases, leaving 2 bases between the germline ends. This CDR3 contains 14 residues. From germline, CDR1 is SGHDN and CDR2 FVKESK. On this clone itself: Its antigen is still unknown.

Assay used: immunoSEQ multiplex PCR; TCRdb lists only in-frame clones, some missing. The sample lists 110,000 to 150,000 clones, 77% seen once, with 28% in the top ten. This sequence joins TRBV14 and TRBJ2-6, with D unclear. The source was PBMCs, collected after 12 months of ibrutinib treatment. This receptor was obtained from a human donor with chronic lymphocytic leukemia. CDR3 residues: CASSQEPGANVLTF. The CDR3 nucleotides are TGTGCCAGCAGCCAAGAACCTGGGGCCAACGTCCTGACTTTC.